The subject of this entry is one T cell receptor beta chain. Participants, about 18 to 90 years old, spanned under 25 US areas. Cohorts were assigned according to the clinical history that participants reported. The data belong to a study of blood T cell repertoires in COVID-19. Method: immunoSEQ multiplex PCR; TCRdb's copy keeps in-frame clones and lacks some. Of approximately 200,000 clones in the sample, about nine tenths were seen once. The CDR3 is 15 amino acids. V lost 6 bases to trimming and J lost 4 bases; unmatched junction nucleotides: 6. Germline-derived CDR1 and CDR2 are MDHEN and SYDVKM. This TCR came from a man younger than 40 who had recovered from COVID-19. The source material was PBMCs or T cells enriched from blood (not recorded which). V gene TRBV28 combines with J gene TRBJ2-3; 11 nucleotides agree with TRBD2. The CDR3 nucleotides read TGTGCCAGCAGGCTTAGCGGGAGGGGAGCAGATACGCAGTATTTT. Protein: CASRLSGRGADTQYF.